This T cell receptor (beta chain) was sequenced in a study of T cells after yellow fever vaccination. A single record per CDR3 protein comes from TCRdb applying MiXCR to the 5' RACE reads. Seen here are around 320,000 distinct CDR3 sequences, roughly 10% observed once, and the top ten hold 3% to 4%. Between the trimmed V and J ends, which lost 3 bases and 5 bases, there was a span of 16 bases. The CDR3 sequence is 16 residues long. This receptor was obtained from a man between 18 and 29 years old who received the YFV17D yellow fever vaccine. The V gene is TRBV12-3 or TRBV12-4, the J gene TRBJ1-4; maybe TRBD1 (5 bases). The specimen was CD4+ T cells sorted from PBMCs, collected 45 days after the yellow fever booster vaccination. CDR3 in amino acids: CASSLVFGTVNEKLFF. DNA of the CDR3: TGTGCCAGCAGTTTGGTTTTTGGGACGGTGAATGAAAAACTGTTTTTT.